Sequencing of this T cell receptor (beta chain) was carried out in a study of Ad26.COV2.S vaccination and SARS-CoV-2 variants. In the study overall: Donor was assigned to the Ad26.COV2.S arm of trial COV1001.

This sample's treatment: roughly 18 received Ad26.COV2.S at low or high dose, single or two shots; about 5 received placebo; per-sample allocation not given. Samples analyzed were those drawn on day 63 after the first vaccine or placebo injection. Within Boston, the person who donated was an adult of 18-55 years. Assay: immunoSEQ multiplex PCR; the TCRdb copy retains only in-frame clones and omits some. Among about 350,000 clones listed, 75% to 90% were seen once. Study conclusions and caveats: Vaccine recipients surpassed placebo recipients in spike-specific TCR breadth. Participants given vaccine showed non-spike TCR breadth similar to that of placebo recipients.

The CDR3 runs to 12 residues. Trimming removed 4 bases at V and 6 bases at J, with 10 bases between. Germline V gene lookup returns CDR1 LGHDT and CDR2 YNNKEL (reference sequence). In regard to this clone: Its matching antigen is unknown.

The sample was peripheral blood, taken in a trial of Ad26.COV2.S vaccine versus placebo. The chain employs TRBV3-1 (or the pseudogene TRBV3-2) and TRBJ2-7; a weak D match, TRBD1 (6 bases). This receptor was taken from a person between 18 and 65 years old who received the Ad26.COV2.S COVID-19 vaccine or a placebo. The CDR3 region is CASSRNRVEQYF. The CDR3 bases are TGTGCCAGCAGCCGGAACAGGGTCGAGCAGTACTTC.